A selection of T cell receptor beta chains follows, all from one sample in a study of control samples from healthy donors and cancer patients. Assay used: immunoSEQ multiplex PCR; TCRdb lists only in-frame clones, some missing. The repertoire holds about 110,000 clones, with around 89% as singletons. Specimen: blood. The receptors were sampled from a woman between 50 and 59 years old in good health. Both conserved end residues are part of each CDR3. A D gene is named only where the DNA matches it firmly. Size tells how often a clone was seen (once, few, many) or the class of an expanded clone, and some rows leave it out.

>.|TRBJ1-2|.|TRBV14
TGTGCCAGCAGCCAAGTAGCAGCTAACTATGGCTACACCTTC
CASSQVAANYGYTF
>.|TRBJ2-3|.|TRBV11-2
TGTGCCAGCAGCCGAGGGCTAGCAGATACGCAGTATTTT
CASSRGLADTQYF
>.|TRBJ1-2|.|TRBV19
TGTGCCAGTAGTATCCGGACAGCCAACTATGGCTACACCTTC
CASSIRTANYGYTF
>TRBD1|TRBJ1-6|.|TRBV6-5
TGTGCCAGCACCCTGGGGACAGGGAATAATTCACCCCTCCACTTT
CASTLGTGNNSPLHF
>.|TRBJ2-2|.|TRBV16
TGTGCCAGCAGCCATGACCTGACAGCTTGGGAAACCGGGGAGCTGTTTTTT
CASSHDLTAWETGELFF
>TRBD2|TRBJ2-5|.|TRBV30
TGTGCCTGGAACCAGCGGGATCCAGAGACCCAGTACTTC
CAWNQRDPETQYF
>.|TRBJ1-1|.|TRBV7-9
TGTGCCAGCAGCGAACAGACGAACACTGAAGCTTTCTTT
CASSEQTNTEAFF
>TRBD1|TRBJ1-5|medium-sized|TRBV5-6
TGTGCCAGCAGCCTACAGGGGGTCCATGTGCCCCAGCATTTT
CASSLQGVHVPQHF
>.|TRBJ1-5|.|TRBV12-3/TRBV12-4
TGTGCCAGCAGTTTCTACGGCAATCAGCCCCAGCATTTT
CASSFYGNQPQHF
>.|TRBJ2-2|.|TRBV21-1
TGTGCCAGCACCCCGAAAGGGGAGCTTGGCGGGGAGCTGTTTTTT
CASTPKGELGGELFF
>.|TRBJ1-2|.|TRBV7-3
TGTGCCAGCAGCCCGGGACGTGTCGAAACCTTC
CASSPGRVETF
>TRBD2|TRBJ2-3|.|TRBV25-1
TGTGCCAGCAGTGAATGGGGGCTAGCGGGGGATACGCAGTATTTT
CASSEWGLAGDTQYF
>TRBD1|TRBJ2-7|.|TRBV18
TGTGCCAGTTCGGCAGGGGGTCGGGGCTACGAGCAGTACTTC
CASSAGGRGYEQYF
>.|TRBJ2-5|.|TRBV30
TGTGCCTGGAGTGTTATCGGGGGGCGGGGAGAGACCCAGTACTTC
CAWSVIGGRGETQYF
>.|TRBJ2-3|.|TRBV7-3
TGTGCCAGCAGCTCGGTAGGGGGGCATGATACGCAGTATTTT
CASSSVGGHDTQYF